The clone carrying this T cell receptor (beta chain) was recorded a few times. A read error may produce the germline difference seen at one junction end. Donation came from healthy Caucasian individuals in Russia who were aged about 6 to 90. This CDR3 comprises 13 residues. Germline V gives CDR1 SGHTA, CDR2 FQGNSA. This sample is drawn from a study of blood T cells in healthy people across ages. Through a sample-barcoded 5' primer and a J-beta primer mix, a second PCR was run for roughly 6 to 12 cycles. TCRdb re-derived calls from the 5' RACE reads in MiXCR, one entry per CDR3 protein. Here the sample spans fewer than 1,200,000 distinct CDR3 sequences, around 27% being singletons. These same records also appear under a second study, on T cells of mothers and their children. This second study notes: The donor cohort consisted of a few healthy Caucasian mothers and their six children.

The clonotype originates from a girl aged 2-10 years in good health. This rearrangement joins TRBV7-2 to TRBJ2-1; D gene unclear. Matching the DNA end better, TRBJ2-7 makes the J call doubtful. Sequences were obtained from blood. CDR3 sequence reads: CASSLGYSCEQYF. In DNA form, the CDR3 reads TGTGCCAGCAGCTTAGGCTACTCCTGCGAGCAGTACTTC.